This TCR beta chain was sequenced during a study of blood T cell repertoires in COVID-19. Study information: Whether acute or convalescent, the COVID-19 samples came from the United States, Italy and Spain.

This clone was seen more than once but under ten times. V gave up 1 base and J gave up 4 bases, with 8 bases separating them. Germline values: CDR1 LGHNA, CDR2 YNFKEQ. This CDR3 comprises 14 residues. Authors' data handling: Amplification from reference gene primers served as the basis for estimated nucleated cell counts. Profiled with immunoSEQ multiplex PCR; TCRdb holds only in-frame clones, not every one. V, J and clone size are taken as reported in that table, and D and trimming were inferred from the DNA itself. The sample records 150,000 or so clones, 75% to 85% being singletons. Followed longitudinally, the Seattle patients had been enrolled during active infection.

The TCR was taken from a woman aged 70-85 years with COVID-19, enrolled during active disease. The sequenced material came from peripheral blood. This chain uses TRBV4-2 with TRBJ1-5; possible D gene TRBD1, 6 bases. The CDR3 DNA reads TGTGCCAGCAGCCAAGGAACAGGGAATCAGCCCCAGCATTTT. Protein product: CASSQGTGNQPQHF.